Listed here are 13 T cell receptor beta chains from one sample, sequenced in a study of beta chain features in type 1 diabetes. The authors reverse transcribed all of the isolated RNA, so sequencing captured expressed TCRB transcripts. Produced via immunoSEQ multiplex PCR; TCRdb's table is partial and in-frame only. The sample contains nearly 250,000 clones, 13% to 15% of which appear only once. Sequenced material: naive CD4+ T cells from blood. The receptors shown here come from a woman between 35 and 50 years old in good health.

The table lists this clone with a count of one. This sequence joins TRBV6-5 and TRBJ2-7, with D maybe TRBD1 (5 bases). Trimming shortened V by 7 bases and J by 7 bases, and 17 bases separated the two germline ends. CDR1 MNHEY and CDR2 SVGAGI come from the germline V gene. The CDR3 covers 13 residues. This CDR3 reads CASKTAPGLEQYF. The CDR3 coding sequence is TGTGCCAGCAAGACAGCCCCAGGTCTGGAGCAGTACTTC.

The gene calls are TRBV5-1 and TRBJ2-2, with D tentatively TRBD1 (5 bases). V gave up 3 bases and J gave up 6 bases, with 9 bases separating them. The CDR3 covers 13 residues. The germline V gene encodes CDR1 SGHRS and CDR2 YFSETQ. DNA for the CDR3: TGCGCCAGCAGCTCGCAGGGTTCCGGGGAGCTGTTTTTT. Translation gives CASSSQGSGELFF. Full variable domain (rest looked up from reference TRBV5-1 and TRBJ2-2): KAGVTQTPRYLIKTRGQQVTLSCSPISGHRSVSWYQQTPGQGLQFLFEYFSETQRNKGNFPGRFSGRQFSNSRSEMNVSTLELGDSALYLCASSSQGSGELFFGEGSRLTVL.

V usage is TRBV6-1 and J usage is TRBJ2-5; the match to TRBD1 covers 7 bases. Looked up from germline, CDR1 is MNHNS and CDR2 is SASEGT. Germline trimming cut 1 base from V and 5 bases from J; bases unmatched to any gene: 16. The CDR3 extends over 18 amino acids. As DNA, the CDR3 is TGTGCCAGCAGTGAAGGGGTTGTGACACAGGGGACGGGGGAGACCCAGTACTTC. Amino acid sequence: CASSEGVVTQGTGETQYF.

This clone came up a few times. V and J are TRBV6-5 and TRBJ2-2; D not certain. With 2 bases removed from V and 4 bases from J, the gap between germline ends came to 5 bases. Per germline, CDR1 MNHEY and CDR2 SVGAGI. The CDR3 length is 13 residues. The CDR3 DNA reads as TGTGCCAGCAGTTACGAGGTCACCGGGGAGCTGTTTTTT. It yields the protein CASSYEVTGELFF.

V is TRBV6-1 and J is TRBJ1-6; tentatively, D is TRBD1 (5 bases). The CDR3 has 14 amino acids. V shed 3 bases and J shed 9 bases, with 12 bases lying between them. Germline V gives CDR1 MNHNS, CDR2 SASEGT. CDR3 coding DNA: TGTGCCAGCAGTGAGGGACTTAGGGGTTCACCCCTCCACTTT. It encodes CASSEGLRGSPLHF.

This clone came up a few times. The chain carries TRBV5-8 and TRBJ1-6; the match to TRBD1 covers 8 bases. Trimming took 5 bases from V and 10 from J; bases not matched to a gene: 8. The CDR3 is 14 residues long. Per germline, CDR1 SGHTS and CDR2 YDEGEE. CDR3 nucleotides: TGTGCCAGCAGACTGACAGGGGAGCGATCACCCCTCCACTTT. Protein product: CASRLTGERSPLHF.

This clone was picked up a small number of times. The chain joins TRBV7-2 to TRBJ2-3; D call uncertain. CDR1 and CDR2 from the germline V gene are SGHTA and FQGNSA. Deletions cut 2 bases from V and 3 bases from J, with 15 bases between. The CDR3 totals 16 residues. CDR3 loop: CASSLPRLAETDTQYF. CDR3 DNA: TGTGCCAGCAGCTTACCTAGATTAGCAGAAACAGATACGCAGTATTTT.

V and J are TRBV29-1 and TRBJ1-1; D call uncertain. V was shortened by 5 bases and J by 11 bases, with 12 bases between the two germline ends. The CDR3 is 10 residues long. Germline V lookup: CDR1 SQVTM, CDR2 ANQGSEA. In DNA, the CDR3 is TGCAGCGTTACCCGCGGCTGGGCTTTCTTT. Protein: CSVTRGWAFF.

This chain uses TRBV2 with TRBJ1-5; D may be TRBD1 (5 bases). Trimming removed 6 bases at V and 1 base at J, with 16 bases between. The CDR3 has 16 residues. Germline V CDR1 and CDR2: SNHLY, FYNNEI. The CDR3 protein is CASRKEGLRSNQPQHF. CDR3 nucleotides: TGTGCCAGCAGAAAGGAGGGGTTAAGGAGCAATCAGCCCCAGCATTTT.

J is TRBJ2-7 and V is TRBV7-8; the D gene is possibly TRBD1 (5 bases). CDR3 size: 13 residues. Germline V gene lookup returns CDR1 SGHVS and CDR2 FQNEAQ. V shed 4 bases and J shed 1 base, with 8 bases lying between them. The CDR3 DNA reads as TGTGCCAGCAGCTACCGGACATCCTACGAGCAGTACTTC. This translates into CASSYRTSYEQYF.

This clone showed up just a few times. The V and J genes are TRBV5-1 and TRBJ2-1; a possible D gene is TRBD2 (6 bases). Germline V lookup: CDR1 SGHRS, CDR2 YFSETQ. The CDR3 loop spans 16 amino acids. Trimming shortened V by 1 base and J by 0 bases, and 11 bases separated the two germline ends. The CDR3 region has the DNA TGCGCCAGCAGCTTGACTAGCCAAAGCTCCTACAATGAGCAGTTCTTC. It codes for CASSLTSQSSYNEQFF.

There are a few counts of this clone. This chain uses TRBV29-1 with TRBJ2-7; D not certain. The CDR3 loop spans 11 amino acids. V was cut by 1 base and J by 5 bases, with 6 bases left in between. The germline gives CDR1 SQVTM, CDR2 ANQGSEA. Written as DNA, the CDR3 is TGCAGCGTTGAAGCCCTCGACGAGCAGTACTTC. This sequence encodes CSVEALDEQYF.

This clone has only a few counts. The genes are TRBV6-5 and TRBJ1-2, with a tentative D call TRBD1 (6 bases). This CDR3 has 13 residues. Per the germline V gene, CDR1 is MNHEY and CDR2 is SVGAGI. Deletions cut 5 bases from V and 1 base from J, with 8 bases between. The CDR3 loop reads CASSGQRNYGYTF. The CDR3, as DNA: TGTGCCAGCAGTGGACAGCGTAACTATGGCTACACCTTC.